The 26 T cell receptor beta chains reported below all come from one sample, sequenced in a study of blood T cell repertoires in COVID-19. The data were produced by immunoSEQ multiplex PCR, yet TCRdb's version contains in-frame clones alone and is incomplete. The sample holds approximately 290,000 clones, 80% to 85% seen once. Sequencing input: peripheral blood. These receptors were obtained from a person aged 65-85 years with COVID-19, enrolled during active disease.

V is TRBV11-2 and J is TRBJ2-1; 10 positions match TRBD2. Trimming cost V 2 bases and J 7 bases; bases outside gene matches: 8. Germline loops: CDR1 SGHAT, CDR2 FQNNGV. The CDR3 has 16 amino acids. CDR3 loop: CASSLYPSGGGNEQFF. The CDR3 DNA reads as TGTGCCAGCAGCTTATACCCGAGCGGGGGGGGGAATGAGCAGTTCTTC.

The rearrangement uses TRBV6-5 and TRBJ1-3; D uncertain. CDR1 and CDR2 from the germline V gene are MNHEY and SVGAGI. Trimming took off 6 bases at V and 0 bases at J, with 12 bases between the two ends. This CDR3 has 15 amino acids. CDR3 nucleotides: TGTGCCAGCAGACCCGGACTCCTCTCTGGAAACACCATATATTTT. It translates to CASRPGLLSGNTIYF.

The J gene is TRBJ1-1, the V gene TRBV6-5; D not resolved. Germline V gives CDR1 MNHEY, CDR2 SVGAGI. This CDR3 is built from 14 residues. V was trimmed by 6 bases and J by 1 base, leaving 12 bases between them. CDR3 coding DNA: TGTGCCAGCAGCTCCCCGGCGGGGAACACTGAAGCTTTCTTT. This translates into CASSSPAGNTEAFF.

This clone was seen a handful of times. This chain joins TRBV3-1 (or the pseudogene TRBV3-2) and TRBJ1-4; 9 nucleotides align to TRBD1. The CDR3 loop spans 14 amino acids. Germline CDR1 is LGHDT and CDR2 is YNNKEL (reference sequence). V shed 3 bases and J 6 bases; nucleotides not matched to a gene: 2. CDR3 protein: CASSQTGGDEKLFF. CDR3 nucleotides: TGTGCCAGCAGCCAGACAGGGGGTGATGAAAAACTGTTTTTT.

The chain couples TRBV9 to TRBJ1-3, with D uncertain. CDR1 is SGDLS and CDR2 is YYNGEE in the germline V gene. This CDR3 is built from 14 residues. The V end was cut by 1 base, the J end by 1 base, with 6 bases between. As DNA, the CDR3 is TGTGCCAGCAGCGTAATGAGTTCTGGAAACACCATATATTTT. Translation gives CASSVMSSGNTIYF.

J is TRBJ1-5 and V is TRBV19, with D unclear. The CDR3 totals 14 residues. CDR1 is LNHDA, CDR2 SQIVND, per germline (reference sequence). V gave up 3 bases and J gave up 3 bases, with 9 bases separating them. In DNA, the CDR3 is TGTGCCAGTAGTATCGGGAGACTCAATCAGCCCCAGCATTTT. Its protein is CASSIGRLNQPQHF. Combining the CDR3 with reference TRBV19 and TRBJ1-5 gives the whole variable domain DGGITQSPKYLFRKEGQNVTLSCEQNLNHDAMYWYRQDPGQGLRLIYYSQIVNDFQKGDIAEGYSVSREKKESFPLTVTSAQKNPTAFYLCASSIGRLNQPQHFGDGTRLSIL.

This chain joins TRBV5-1 and TRBJ1-3, with D hard to call. This CDR3 contains 17 residues. Germline-derived CDR1 and CDR2 are SGHRS and YFSETQ. V lost 0 bases, J lost 1 base, and 14 bases lay in between. In DNA form, the CDR3 reads TGCGCCAGCAGCTTGGCCCGGTCGGGGTGGTCTGGAAACACCATATATTTT. Residues: CASSLARSGWSGNTIYF.

V is TRBV27 and J is TRBJ2-3; D is perhaps TRBD2 (6 bases). V was shortened by 7 bases and J by 2 bases, with 16 bases between the two germline ends. CDR3 size: 15 residues. The germline V gene has CDR1 MNHEY and CDR2 SMNVEV (reference sequence). This CDR3 is CASTSLGGSTDTQYF. The DNA for the CDR3 is TGTGCCAGCACCTCCCTGGGGGGTTCCACAGATACGCAGTATTTT.

This clone appeared once. V gene TRBV9 combines with J gene TRBJ1-6, with TRBD1 identical over 7 bases. The CDR3 runs to 15 residues. Germline V gene lookup returns CDR1 SGDLS and CDR2 YYNGEE. The V and J ends lost 0 bases and 7 bases, in that order; junction bases with no gene match: 4. CDR3 region: CASSVEGQWNSPLHF. CDR3 nucleotide sequence: TGTGCCAGCAGCGTAGAGGGACAGTGGAATTCACCCCTCCACTTT. Full variable domain (rest looked up from reference TRBV9 and TRBJ1-6): DSGVTQTPKHLITATGQRVTLRCSPRSGDLSVYWYQQSLDQGLQFLIQYYNGEERAKGNILERFSAQQFPDLHSELNLSSLELGDSALYFCASSVEGQWNSPLHFGNGTRLTVT.

The V gene is TRBV11-3, the J gene TRBJ2-5, with 11 bases identical to TRBD1. Germline V CDR1 and CDR2: SGHNT, YENEEA. The CDR3 sequence is 16 residues long. V lost 2 bases and J lost 5; bases outside the gene matches: 7. CDR3 coding DNA: TGTGCCAGCAGCTTAAGAGGACAGGGGGCAAGGGAGACCCAGTACTTC. Translation: CASSLRGQGARETQYF. The full variable domain, rest sourced from reference TRBV11-3 and TRBJ2-5, is EAGVVQSPRYKIIEKKQPVAFWCNPISGHNTLYWYLQNLGQGPELLIRYENEEAVDDSQLPKDRFSAERLKGVDSTLKIQPAELGDSAVYLCASSLRGQGARETQYFGPGTRLLVL.

The chain links TRBV7-2 to TRBJ1-5; a weak D match, TRBD1 (6 bases). V lost 1 base to trimming and J lost 2 bases, with 9 bases between them. Germline CDR1 and CDR2: SGHTA and FQGNSA. There are 15 residues in the CDR3. CDR3 bases: TGTGCCAGCAGCTTAGGGGGGGGCGGCAATCAGCCCCAGCATTTT. Its translation is CASSLGGGGNQPQHF.

The chain uses TRBV1 and TRBJ1-3; the D segment call TRBD1 is taken from the table without a DNA check. TRBV1 is annotated as a pseudogene. This CDR3 region has 13 residues. The CDR3 loop is CTSRVQAGNTIYF. CDR3 DNA sequence: TGCACCAGCAGGGTCCAGGCTGGAAACACCATATATTTT.

In this sample, this clone turned up a few times. V gene TRBV5-1 combines with J gene TRBJ2-7; 9 bases agree with TRBD2. Germline V gene data show CDR1 as SGHRS and CDR2 as YFSETQ. The CDR3 is 14 amino acids. Trimming took 0 bases from V and 6 from J; bases not matched to a gene: 4. The chain's CDR3 is CASSLGTSVGEQYF. The CDR3 bases are TGCGCCAGCAGCTTGGGGACTAGCGTCGGCGAGCAGTACTTC.

The rearrangement uses TRBV10-3 and TRBJ2-2; D not certain. Trimming took off 7 bases at V and 1 base at J, with 10 bases between the two ends. Looked up from germline, CDR1 is ENHRY and CDR2 is SYGVKD. This CDR3 region has 14 residues. The CDR3 protein is CAITTSMNTGELFF. CDR3 bases: TGTGCCATCACAACTTCAATGAACACCGGGGAGCTGTTTTTT.

The chain couples TRBV29-1 to TRBJ1-4; perhaps TRBD1 as D (5 bases). The germline V gene encodes CDR1 SQVTM and CDR2 ANQGSEA. The CDR3 runs to 14 residues. Trimming left V 4 bases short and J 3 bases short, with 12 bases between. This chain's CDR3 is CSVASGLPNEKLFF. Here the CDR3 DNA reads TGCAGCGTTGCTTCGGGACTGCCTAATGAAAAACTGTTTTTT.

This sequence joins TRBV6-5 and TRBJ2-1; 10 nucleotides match TRBD1. The CDR3 extends over 15 amino acids. The V and J ends lost 6 bases and 8 bases, in that order; junction bases with no gene match: 10. Looked up from germline, CDR1 is MNHEY and CDR2 is SVGAGI. In nucleotides, the CDR3 is TGTGCCAGCAGGACCGGGACAGGGGTCCTCCATGAGCAGTTCTTC. It encodes CASRTGTGVLHEQFF.

V and J are TRBV1 and TRBJ2-1; TRBD2 is taken as the D call from the table, unchecked against the DNA. TRBV1 is a pseudogene segment. The CDR3 spans 17 residues. The CDR3 protein is CTSSQEGAGESYNEQFF. The CDR3 coding sequence is TGCACCAGCAGCCAAGAAGGGGCGGGAGAGTCCTACAATGAGCAGTTCTTC.

V and J are TRBV11-2 and TRBJ2-3; a weak D match, TRBD1 (5 bases). CDR1 and CDR2 from the germline V gene are SGHAT and FQNNGV. CDR3 size: 15 residues. The V and J ends lost 1 base and 6 bases respectively, with 14 bases between them. The CDR3 DNA follows: TGTGCCAGCAGCTTAGGGGGCAGGGCTGGGGATACGCAGTATTTT. This encodes CASSLGGRAGDTQYF.

This clone was picked up a small number of times. J is TRBJ2-7 and V is TRBV7-2; D gene uncertain. V lost 5 bases, J lost 4 bases, and 9 bases lay in between. The CDR3 is made up of 12 amino acids. Germline V lookup: CDR1 SGHTA, CDR2 FQGNSA. In nucleotides, the CDR3 is TGTGCCAGCAGCGGGCGAGCATACGAGCAGTACTTC. Protein sequence: CASSGRAYEQYF.

This clone has only a few counts. This CDR3 reads CASSEGTGEFGNTEAFF. As DNA, the CDR3 is TGTGCCAGCAGTGAGGGGACAGGGGAATTCGGGAACACTGAAGCTTTCTTT. The rearrangement joins TRBV2 to TRBJ1-1; 10 bases align to TRBD1. Germline CDR1 SNHLY, CDR2 FYNNEI. After removal of 3 bases from V and 1 base from J, the junction contained 8 bases not matched to a gene. This CDR3 region has 17 residues.

V and J are TRBV29-1 and TRBJ2-1, with D perhaps TRBD2 (8 bases). The CDR3 has 17 residues. The germline CDR1 and CDR2 sequences are SQVTM and ANQGSEA. The CDR3 nucleotides read TGCACCATGACAGGGTCTTCTAAAGCGGGAGCGAACAATGAGCAGTTCTTC. Translating gives CTMTGSSKAGANNEQFF.

The gene calls are TRBV24-1 and TRBJ2-5; 7 bases align to TRBD2. The germline gives CDR1 KGHDR, CDR2 SFDVKD. Trimming cost V 4 bases and J 4 bases; bases outside gene matches: 8. The CDR3 consists of 15 residues. CDR3 nucleotides: TGTGCCACCAGTGAACCACGGGACTACGGAGAGACCCAGTACTTC. Its translation: CATSEPRDYGETQYF.

The chain has TRBV4-1 and TRBJ2-7; possibly TRBD1 for D (6 bases). Trimming left V 4 bases short and J 6 bases short, with 19 bases between. The CDR3 extends over 15 amino acids. From germline, CDR1 is MGHRA and CDR2 YSYEKL. The chain's CDR3 is CASSRPWGPGSEQYF. CDR3 nucleotide sequence: TGCGCCAGCAGCCGCCCGTGGGGGCCGGGGAGCGAGCAGTACTTC.

The chain recombines TRBV19 with TRBJ1-3; 9 bases are shared with TRBD1. CDR1 is LNHDA and CDR2 is SQIVND in the germline V gene (reference sequence). J was trimmed by 3 bases and V by 6 bases; bases with no gene match: 3. This CDR3 has 14 amino acids. CDR3 nucleotides: TGTGCCAGTAGCCGGACAGGGGATGGAAACACCATATATTTT. Residues: CASSRTGDGNTIYF.

The chain employs TRBV7-2 and TRBJ1-2, with D uncertain. The CDR3 contains 17 residues. Trimming pared 2 bases from V and 4 bases from J, leaving 20 bases between. The germline CDR1 and CDR2 sequences are SGHTA and FQGNSA. This CDR3 reads CASSLNLLKQQPYGYTF. DNA of the CDR3: TGTGCCAGCAGCTTAAACTTGTTGAAACAGCAACCCTATGGCTACACCTTC.

In this sample, this clone turned up once. This chain joins TRBV5-1 and TRBJ2-2; 7 bases line up with TRBD1. Germline CDR1 SGHRS, CDR2 YFSETQ. Losses at the gene ends were 0 bases for V and 12 bases for J; bases not matched to a gene: 2. The CDR3 sequence is 12 residues long. The CDR3 reads CASSLGDSQLFF. CDR3 coding DNA: TGCGCCAGCAGCTTGGGGGACAGTCAGCTGTTTTTT.